The source of this TCR beta chain is a study of T cell responses to AZD1222 COVID-19 vaccine. Study conclusions and caveats: Clonal diversity may have been underestimated in mostly white British donors.

Some clones are missing from TCRdb's copy, which holds only in-frame ones; the method was immunoSEQ multiplex PCR. The table has about 140,000 clones, around 90% seen once. Only a few counts were recorded for this clone. The antigen remains unidentified. The origin of this receptor is an adult who received the AZD1222 COVID-19 vaccine. The sequencing here drew on peripheral blood, taken 28 days after the second AZD1222 dose.

CDR3 region: CASSMSLAGELSYEQYF. The CDR3 bases are TGTGCCAGTAGTATGAGTCTAGCGGGAGAATTGTCCTACGAGCAGTACTTC. The rearrangement links TRBV19 to TRBJ2-7, with 10 positions matching TRBD2. The CDR3 runs 17 residues. The germline CDR1 and CDR2 sequences are LNHDA and SQIVND (reference sequence). The junction had 9 bases not matched to a gene; V was cut back by 3 bases and J by 1 base.